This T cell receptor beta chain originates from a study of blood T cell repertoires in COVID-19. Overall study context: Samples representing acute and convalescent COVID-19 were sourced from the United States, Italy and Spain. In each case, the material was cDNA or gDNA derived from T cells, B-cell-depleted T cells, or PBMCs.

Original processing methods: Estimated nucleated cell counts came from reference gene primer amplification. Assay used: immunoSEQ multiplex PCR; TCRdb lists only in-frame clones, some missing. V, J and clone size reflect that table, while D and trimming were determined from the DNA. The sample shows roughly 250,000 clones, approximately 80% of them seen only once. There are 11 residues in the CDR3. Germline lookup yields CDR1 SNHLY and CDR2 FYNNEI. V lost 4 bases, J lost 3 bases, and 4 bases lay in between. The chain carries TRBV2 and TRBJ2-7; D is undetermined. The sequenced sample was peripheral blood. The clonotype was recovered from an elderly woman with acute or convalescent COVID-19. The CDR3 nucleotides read TGTGCCAGCAGTGTCAACTACGAGCAGTACTTC. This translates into CASSVNYEQYF.